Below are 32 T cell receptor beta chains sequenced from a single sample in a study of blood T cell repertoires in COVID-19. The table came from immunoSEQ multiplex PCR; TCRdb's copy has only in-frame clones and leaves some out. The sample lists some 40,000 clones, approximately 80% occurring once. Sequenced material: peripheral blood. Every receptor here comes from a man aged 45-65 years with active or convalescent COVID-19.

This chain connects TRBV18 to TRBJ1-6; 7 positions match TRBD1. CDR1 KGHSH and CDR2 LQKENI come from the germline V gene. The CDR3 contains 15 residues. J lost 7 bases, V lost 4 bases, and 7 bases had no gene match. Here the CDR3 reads CASSRGTGANSPLHF. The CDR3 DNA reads TGTGCCAGCTCACGAGGAACAGGGGCGAATTCACCCCTCCACTTT.

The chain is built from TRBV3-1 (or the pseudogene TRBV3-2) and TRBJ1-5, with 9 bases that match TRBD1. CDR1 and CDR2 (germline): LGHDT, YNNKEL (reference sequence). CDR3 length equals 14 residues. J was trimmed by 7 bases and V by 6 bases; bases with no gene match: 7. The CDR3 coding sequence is TGTGCCAGCAGTCAATCCACAGGGGGCCAGCCCCAGCATTTT. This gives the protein CASSQSTGGQPQHF.

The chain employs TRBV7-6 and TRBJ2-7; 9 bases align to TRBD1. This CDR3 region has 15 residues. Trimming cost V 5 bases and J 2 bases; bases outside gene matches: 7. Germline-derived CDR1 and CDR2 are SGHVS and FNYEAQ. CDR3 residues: CASSPGTGPTYEQYF. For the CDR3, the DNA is TGTGCCAGCAGCCCCGGGACAGGGCCAACCTACGAGCAGTACTTC.

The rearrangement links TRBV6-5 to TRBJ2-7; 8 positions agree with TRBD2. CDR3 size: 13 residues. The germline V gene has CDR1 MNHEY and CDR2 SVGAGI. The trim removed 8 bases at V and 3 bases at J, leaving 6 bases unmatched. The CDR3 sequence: CASELAVDYEQYF. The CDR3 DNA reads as TGTGCCAGCGAACTAGCGGTCGACTACGAGCAGTACTTC.

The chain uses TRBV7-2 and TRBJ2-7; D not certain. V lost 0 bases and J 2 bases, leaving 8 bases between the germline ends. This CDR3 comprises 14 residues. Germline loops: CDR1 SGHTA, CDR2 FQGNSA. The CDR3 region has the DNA TGTGCCAGCAGCTTAGCAGCTCCGACCTACGAGCAGTACTTC. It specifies CASSLAAPTYEQYF.

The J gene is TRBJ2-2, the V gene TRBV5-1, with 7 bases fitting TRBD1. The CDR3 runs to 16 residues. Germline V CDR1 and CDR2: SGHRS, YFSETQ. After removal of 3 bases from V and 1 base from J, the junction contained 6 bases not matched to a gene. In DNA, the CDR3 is TGCGCCAGCAGCTCCGTCGACAGGGTGAACACCGGGGAGCTGTTTTTT. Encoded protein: CASSSVDRVNTGELFF. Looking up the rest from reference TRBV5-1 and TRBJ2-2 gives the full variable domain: KAGVTQTPRYLIKTRGQQVTLSCSPISGHRSVSWYQQTPGQGLQFLFEYFSETQRNKGNFPGRFSGRQFSNSRSEMNVSTLELGDSALYLCASSSVDRVNTGELFFGEGSRLTVL.

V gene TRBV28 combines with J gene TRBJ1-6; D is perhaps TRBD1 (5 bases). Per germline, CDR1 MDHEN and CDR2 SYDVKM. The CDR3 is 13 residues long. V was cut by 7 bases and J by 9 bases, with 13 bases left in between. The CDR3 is CASTRGGGSPLHF. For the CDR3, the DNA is TGTGCCAGCACCCGCGGGGGGGGTTCACCCCTCCACTTT. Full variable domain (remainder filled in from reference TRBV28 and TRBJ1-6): DVKVTQSSRYLVKRTGEKVFLECVQDMDHENMFWYRQDPGLGLRLIYFSYDVKMKEKGDIPEGYSVSREKKERFSLILESASTNQTSMYLCASTRGGGSPLHFGNGTRLTVT.

As DNA, the CDR3 is TGTGCCAGCAGCTCCGGGACAGGGAATGAGCAGTACTTC. It yields the protein CASSSGTGNEQYF. V usage is TRBV9 and J usage is TRBJ2-7; 9 bases map to TRBD1. V was pared by 4 bases and J by 7 bases, with 6 bases of the junction left unmatched. The CDR3 is made up of 13 amino acids. Germline values: CDR1 SGDLS, CDR2 YYNGEE.

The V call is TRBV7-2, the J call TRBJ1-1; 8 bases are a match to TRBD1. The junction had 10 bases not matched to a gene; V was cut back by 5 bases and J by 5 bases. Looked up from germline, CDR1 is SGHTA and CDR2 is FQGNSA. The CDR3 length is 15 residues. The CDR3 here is CASSLGQGGRTEAFF. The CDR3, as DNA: TGTGCCAGCAGCCTCGGACAGGGCGGGCGTACTGAAGCTTTCTTT.

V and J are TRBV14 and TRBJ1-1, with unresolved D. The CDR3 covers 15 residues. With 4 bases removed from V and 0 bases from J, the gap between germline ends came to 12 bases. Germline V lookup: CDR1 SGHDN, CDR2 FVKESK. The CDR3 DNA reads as TGTGCCAGCAGCCGTTCCCGACGGGTGAACACTGAAGCTTTCTTT. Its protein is CASSRSRRVNTEAFF.

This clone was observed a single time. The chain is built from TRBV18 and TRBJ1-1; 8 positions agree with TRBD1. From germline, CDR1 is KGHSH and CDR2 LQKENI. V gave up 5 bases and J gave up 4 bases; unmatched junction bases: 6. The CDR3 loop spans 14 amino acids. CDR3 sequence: CASSKGQEGTEAFF. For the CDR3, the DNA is TGTGCCAGCTCAAAGGGACAGGAGGGCACTGAAGCTTTCTTT.

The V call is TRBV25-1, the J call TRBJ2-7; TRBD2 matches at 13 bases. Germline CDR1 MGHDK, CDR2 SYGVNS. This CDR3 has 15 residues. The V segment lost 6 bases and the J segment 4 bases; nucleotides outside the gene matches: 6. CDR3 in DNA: TGTGCCAGCAGGGAGACTAGCGGGGGGATTTACGAGCAGTACTTC. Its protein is CASRETSGGIYEQYF.

In DNA form, the CDR3 reads TGCGCCAGCAGCAGAAACACAGGGCAGGAGCAGTTCTTC. The encoded protein is CASSRNTGQEQFF. The chain recombines TRBV5-1 with TRBJ2-1; D perhaps matches TRBD1 (6 bases). Germline V lookup: CDR1 SGHRS, CDR2 YFSETQ. Trimming removed 4 bases at V and 10 bases at J, with 15 bases between. The CDR3 has 13 amino acids.

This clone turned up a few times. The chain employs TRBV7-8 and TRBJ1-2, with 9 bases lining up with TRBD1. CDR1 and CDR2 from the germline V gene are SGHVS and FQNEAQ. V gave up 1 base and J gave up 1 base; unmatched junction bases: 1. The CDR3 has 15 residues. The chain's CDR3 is CASSLEGQGNYGYTF. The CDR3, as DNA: TGTGCCAGCAGCTTAGAGGGACAGGGTAACTATGGCTACACCTTC.

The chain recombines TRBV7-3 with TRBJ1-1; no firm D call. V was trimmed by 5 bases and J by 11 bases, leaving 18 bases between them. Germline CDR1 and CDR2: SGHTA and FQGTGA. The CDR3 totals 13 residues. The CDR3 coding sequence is TGTGCCAGCAGCCCGGGGATATTGGTTGGGGCTTTCTTT. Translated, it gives CASSPGILVGAFF.

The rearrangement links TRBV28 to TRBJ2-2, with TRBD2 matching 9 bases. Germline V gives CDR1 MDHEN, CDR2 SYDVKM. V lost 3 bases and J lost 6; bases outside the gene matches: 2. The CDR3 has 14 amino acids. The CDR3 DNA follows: TGTGCCAGCAGTTTTAGCGGGGGATCCGGGGAGCTGTTTTTT. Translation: CASSFSGGSGELFF.

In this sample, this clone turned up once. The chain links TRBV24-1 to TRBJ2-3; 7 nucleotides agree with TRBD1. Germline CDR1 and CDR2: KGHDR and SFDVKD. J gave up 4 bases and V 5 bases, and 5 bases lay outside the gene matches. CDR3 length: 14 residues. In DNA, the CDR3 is TGTGCCACCAGTGCTACCGACAGGGCAGATACGCAGTATTTT. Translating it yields CATSATDRADTQYF.

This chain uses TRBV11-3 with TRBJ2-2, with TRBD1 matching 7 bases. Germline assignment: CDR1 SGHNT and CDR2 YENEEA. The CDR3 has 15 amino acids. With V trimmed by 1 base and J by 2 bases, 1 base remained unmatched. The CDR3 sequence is CASSLGGGNTGELFF. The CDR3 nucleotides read TGTGCCAGCAGCTTAGGAGGGGGCAACACCGGGGAGCTGTTTTTT. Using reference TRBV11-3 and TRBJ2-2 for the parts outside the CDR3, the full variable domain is EAGVVQSPRYKIIEKKQPVAFWCNPISGHNTLYWYLQNLGQGPELLIRYENEEAVDDSQLPKDRFSAERLKGVDSTLKIQPAELGDSAVYLCASSLGGGNTGELFFGEGSRLTVL.

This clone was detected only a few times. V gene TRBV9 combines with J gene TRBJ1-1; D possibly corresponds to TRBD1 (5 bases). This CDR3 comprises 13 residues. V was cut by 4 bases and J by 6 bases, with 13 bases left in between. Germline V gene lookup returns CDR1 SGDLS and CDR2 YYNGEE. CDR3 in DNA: TGTGCCAGCAGCCCCACCAGGGCCCCTGAAGCTTTCTTT. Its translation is CASSPTRAPEAFF.

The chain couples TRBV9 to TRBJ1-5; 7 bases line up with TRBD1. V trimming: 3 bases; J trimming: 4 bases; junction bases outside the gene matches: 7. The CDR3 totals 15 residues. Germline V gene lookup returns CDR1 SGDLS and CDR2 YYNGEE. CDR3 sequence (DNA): TGTGCCAGCAGCGGACAGGGAAGAGCTAATCAGCCCCAGCATTTT. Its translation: CASSGQGRANQPQHF. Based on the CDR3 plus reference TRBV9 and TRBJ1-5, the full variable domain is DSGVTQTPKHLITATGQRVTLRCSPRSGDLSVYWYQQSLDQGLQFLIQYYNGEERAKGNILERFSAQQFPDLHSELNLSSLELGDSALYFCASSGQGRANQPQHFGDGTRLSIL.

The chain's CDR3 is CASSPRSSGTAYYEQYF. The CDR3 DNA reads TGTGCCAGCAGCCCTCGGTCTAGCGGGACTGCCTACTACGAGCAGTACTTC. This chain uses TRBV13 with TRBJ2-7; TRBD2 agrees at 9 bases. CDR1 and CDR2 (germline): PRHDT, FYEKMQ (reference sequence). After removal of 5 bases from V and 3 bases from J, the junction contained 14 bases not matched to a gene. This CDR3 has 17 residues.

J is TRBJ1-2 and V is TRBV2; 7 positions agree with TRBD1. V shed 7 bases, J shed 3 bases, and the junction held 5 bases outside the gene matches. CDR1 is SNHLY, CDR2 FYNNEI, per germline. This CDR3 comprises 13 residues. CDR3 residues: CASILDRDYGYTF. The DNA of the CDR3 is TGTGCCAGCATCCTCGACAGGGACTATGGCTACACCTTC.

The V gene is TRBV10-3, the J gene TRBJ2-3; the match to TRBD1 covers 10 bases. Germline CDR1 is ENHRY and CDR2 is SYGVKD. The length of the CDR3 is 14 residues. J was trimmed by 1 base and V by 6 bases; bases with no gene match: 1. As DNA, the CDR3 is TGTGCCATCAGAGGGACAGGGGGCACAGATACGCAGTATTTT. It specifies CAIRGTGGTDTQYF.

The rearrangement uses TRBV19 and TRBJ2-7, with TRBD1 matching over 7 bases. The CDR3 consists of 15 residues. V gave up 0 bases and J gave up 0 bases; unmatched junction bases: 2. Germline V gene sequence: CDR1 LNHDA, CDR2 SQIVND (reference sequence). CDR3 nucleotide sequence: TGTGCCAGTAGTATAGACAGGGGGTCCTCCTACGAGCAGTACTTC. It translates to CASSIDRGSSYEQYF.

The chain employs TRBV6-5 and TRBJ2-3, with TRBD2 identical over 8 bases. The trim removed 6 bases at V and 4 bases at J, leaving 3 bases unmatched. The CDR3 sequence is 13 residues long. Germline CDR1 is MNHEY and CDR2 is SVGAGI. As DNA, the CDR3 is TGTGCCAGCAGACGGACTAGCCCAGATACGCAGTATTTT. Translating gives CASRRTSPDTQYF.

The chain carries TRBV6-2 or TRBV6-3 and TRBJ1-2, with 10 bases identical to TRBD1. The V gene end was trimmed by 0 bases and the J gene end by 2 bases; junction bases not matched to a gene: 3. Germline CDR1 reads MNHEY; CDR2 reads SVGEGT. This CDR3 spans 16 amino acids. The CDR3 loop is CASSYSRDRGNYGYTF. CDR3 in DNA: TGTGCCAGCAGTTACTCCCGGGACAGGGGAAACTATGGCTACACCTTC.

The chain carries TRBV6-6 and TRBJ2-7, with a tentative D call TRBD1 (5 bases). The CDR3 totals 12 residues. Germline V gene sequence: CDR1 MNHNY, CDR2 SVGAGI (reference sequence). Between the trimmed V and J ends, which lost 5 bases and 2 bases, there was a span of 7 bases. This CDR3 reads CASSPDTYEQYF. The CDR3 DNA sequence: TGTGCCAGCAGTCCGGACACCTACGAGCAGTACTTC.

For the CDR3, the DNA is TGCGCCAGCAGCCCCTGGCAGGGGGTAGGTAGCACAGATACGCAGTATTTT. This translates into CASSPWQGVGSTDTQYF. The gene calls are TRBV4-1 and TRBJ2-3; 7 nucleotides agree with TRBD1. This CDR3 spans 17 amino acids. Germline-derived CDR1 and CDR2 are MGHRA and YSYEKL. The V gene end was trimmed by 4 bases and the J gene end by 0 bases; junction bases not matched to a gene: 10.

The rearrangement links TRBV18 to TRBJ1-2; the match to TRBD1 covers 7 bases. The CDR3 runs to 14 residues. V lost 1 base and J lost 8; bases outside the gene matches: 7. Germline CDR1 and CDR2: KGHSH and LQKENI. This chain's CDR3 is CASSPLEGAIGYTF. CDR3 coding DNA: TGTGCCAGCTCACCACTTGAGGGGGCAATCGGCTACACCTTC.

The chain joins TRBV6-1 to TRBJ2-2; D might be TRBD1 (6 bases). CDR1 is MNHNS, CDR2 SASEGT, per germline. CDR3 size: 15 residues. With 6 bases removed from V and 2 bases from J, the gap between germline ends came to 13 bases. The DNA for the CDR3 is TGTGCCAGCAGCACCGGGACACAAAACACCGGGGAGCTGTTTTTT. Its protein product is CASSTGTQNTGELFF.

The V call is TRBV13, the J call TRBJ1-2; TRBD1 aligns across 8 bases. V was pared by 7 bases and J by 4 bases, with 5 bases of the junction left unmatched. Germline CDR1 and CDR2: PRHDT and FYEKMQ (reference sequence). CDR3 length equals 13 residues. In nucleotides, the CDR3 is TGTGCCAGCAAGATTGGACAGGGCTATGGCTACACCTTC. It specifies CASKIGQGYGYTF.

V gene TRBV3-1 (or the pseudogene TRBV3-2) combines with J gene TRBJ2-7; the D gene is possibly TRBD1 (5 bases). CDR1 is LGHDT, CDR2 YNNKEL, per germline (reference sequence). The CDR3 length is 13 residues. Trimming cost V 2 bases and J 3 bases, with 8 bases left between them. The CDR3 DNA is TGTGCCAGCAGCCAACAGGGTAGCTACGAGCAGTACTTC. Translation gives CASSQQGSYEQYF.